The clone carrying this TCR beta chain turned up a few times. The time point here: newly diagnosed GD, antithyroid drugs for less than 3 months. RNA from PBMCs was the source of the TCR library. iRepertoire HTBI primers and Arm-PCR of CDR3 regions built TCR beta libraries. TCRdb called the multiplex PCR reads again in MiXCR, with one record for every CDR3 protein. The profile shows roughly 530,000 distinct CDR3 sequences, about 16% of them singletons. The germline CDR1 and CDR2 sequences are DFQATT and SNEGSKA (reference sequence). J was trimmed by 4 bases and V by 6 bases; bases with no gene match: 8. The length of the CDR3 is 13 residues. The data belong to a study of regulatory T cells in long-lasting Graves disease. These data also featured in a second study, about T cells in Graves' hyperthyroidism and ophthalmopathy.

This sequence joins TRBV20-1 and TRBJ2-5; 7 bases agree with TRBD2. The clonotype comes from a woman aged 40 to 65 with Graves disease. This specimen consisted of peripheral blood mononuclear cells (PBMCs), obtained at new diagnosis, from a patient treated with antithyroid drugs. The CDR3: CSARNSGTETQYF. CDR3 bases: TGCAGTGCCCGGAACAGCGGGACAGAGACCCAGTACTTC.